This TCR beta chain was profiled in a study of T cells in Graves' hyperthyroidism and ophthalmopathy. V was trimmed by 0 bases and J by 11 bases, leaving 17 bases between them. The V gene's germline CDR1 is GTSNPN and CDR2 SVGIG (reference sequence). The CDR3 is 14 amino acids. What was amplified from RNA transcripts were TCR beta CDR3 regions. HTBI primers were used for first-round RT-PCR of the TCR CDR3. TCRdb reanalysed the multiplex PCR reads using MiXCR and keeps one entry per CDR3 protein. This sample has a few hundred thousand distinct CDR3 sequences, with approximately 44% found just once. The TCR sequence derives from a young woman with Graves' hyperthyroidism. The chain joins TRBV30 to TRBJ1-5; no definite D call. The specimen sequenced was peripheral blood or thyroid tissue (not recorded which). CDR3 protein: CAWSVPGGGPAQHF. The CDR3 DNA sequence: TGTGCCTGGAGTGTACCAGGAGGAGGGCCAGCCCAGCATTTT.